This T cell receptor (beta chain) was identified during a study of blood T cell repertoires in COVID-19. Only one count was recorded for this clone. Sequencing used immunoSEQ multiplex PCR; TCRdb keeps in-frame clones, though not all of them. The sample consists of about 200,000 clones, 86% of them appearing once. The germline CDR1 and CDR2 sequences are MNHEY and SMNVEV (reference sequence). Losses at the gene ends were 2 bases for V and 8 bases for J; bases not matched to a gene: 6. The CDR3 extends over 14 amino acids. This receptor was obtained from a man between 40 and 49 years old with acute COVID-19. Sequencing used PBMCs or T cells enriched from blood (not recorded which). V usage is TRBV27 and J usage is TRBJ1-2; 9 bases are shared with TRBD1. The CDR3, as DNA: TGTGCCAGCAGTTTAACAGGGGGCGGTGGCGGCTACACCTTC. Its protein is CASSLTGGGGGYTF.